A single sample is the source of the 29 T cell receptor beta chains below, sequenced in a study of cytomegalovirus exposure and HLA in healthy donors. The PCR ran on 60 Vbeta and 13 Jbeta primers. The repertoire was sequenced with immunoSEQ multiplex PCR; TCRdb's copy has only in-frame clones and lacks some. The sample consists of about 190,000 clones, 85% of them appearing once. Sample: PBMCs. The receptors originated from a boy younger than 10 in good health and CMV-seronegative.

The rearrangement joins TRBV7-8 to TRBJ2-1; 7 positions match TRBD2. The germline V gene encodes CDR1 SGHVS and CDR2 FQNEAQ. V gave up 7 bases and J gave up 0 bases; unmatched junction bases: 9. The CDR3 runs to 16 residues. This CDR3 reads CASNLAETSSYNEQFF. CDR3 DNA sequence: TGTGCCAGCAATCTAGCGGAGACGAGCTCCTACAATGAGCAGTTCTTC.

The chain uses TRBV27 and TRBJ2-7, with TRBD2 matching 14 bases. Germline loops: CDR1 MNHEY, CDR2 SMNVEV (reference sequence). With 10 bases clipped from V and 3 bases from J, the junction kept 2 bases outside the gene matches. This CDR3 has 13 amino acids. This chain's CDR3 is CAIGTSGSYEQYF. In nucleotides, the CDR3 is TGTGCCATCGGGACTAGCGGGAGCTACGAGCAGTACTTC.

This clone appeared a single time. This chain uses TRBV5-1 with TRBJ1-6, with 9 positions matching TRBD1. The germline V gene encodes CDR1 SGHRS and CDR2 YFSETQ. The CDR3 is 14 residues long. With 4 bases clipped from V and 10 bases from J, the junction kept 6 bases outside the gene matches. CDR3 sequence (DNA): TGCGCCAGCAGCCTGGGACAGGGTGGCTCACCCCTCCACTTT. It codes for CASSLGQGGSPLHF.

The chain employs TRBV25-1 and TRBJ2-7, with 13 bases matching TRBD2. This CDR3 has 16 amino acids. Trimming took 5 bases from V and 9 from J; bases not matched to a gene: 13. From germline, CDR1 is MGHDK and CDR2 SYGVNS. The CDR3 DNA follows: TGTGCCAGCAGTTCCGGACTAGCGGGAGTGTTGAGCGGGCAGTACTTC. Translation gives CASSSGLAGVLSGQYF.

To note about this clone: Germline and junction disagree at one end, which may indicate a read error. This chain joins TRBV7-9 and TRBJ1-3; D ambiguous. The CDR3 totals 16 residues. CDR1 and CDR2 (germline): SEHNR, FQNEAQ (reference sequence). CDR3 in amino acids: CSSSLNSVASGNTIYF. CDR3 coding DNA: TGTTCCAGCAGCTTAAACTCTGTAGCCTCTGGAAACACCATATATTTT.

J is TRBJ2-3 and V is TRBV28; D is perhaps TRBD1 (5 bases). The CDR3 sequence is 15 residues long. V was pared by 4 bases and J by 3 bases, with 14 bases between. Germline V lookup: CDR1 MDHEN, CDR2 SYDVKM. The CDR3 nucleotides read TGTGCCAGCAGTTCCTTCGACAGACGAACAGATACGCAGTATTTT. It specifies CASSSFDRRTDTQYF. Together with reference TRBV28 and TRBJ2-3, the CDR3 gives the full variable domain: DVKVTQSSRYLVKRTGEKVFLECVQDMDHENMFWYRQDPGLGLRLIYFSYDVKMKEKGDIPEGYSVSREKKERFSLILESASTNQTSMYLCASSSFDRRTDTQYFGPGTRLTVL.

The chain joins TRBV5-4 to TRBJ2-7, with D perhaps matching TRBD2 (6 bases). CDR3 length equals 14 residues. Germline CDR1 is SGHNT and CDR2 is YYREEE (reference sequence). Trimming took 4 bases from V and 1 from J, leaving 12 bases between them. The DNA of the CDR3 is TGTGCCAGCAGCCGGGAGAGGGAGTCCTACGAGCAGTACTTC. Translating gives CASSRERESYEQYF.

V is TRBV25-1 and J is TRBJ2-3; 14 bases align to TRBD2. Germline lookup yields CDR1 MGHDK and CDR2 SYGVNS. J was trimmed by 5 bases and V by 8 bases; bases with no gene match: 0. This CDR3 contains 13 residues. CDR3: CASGTSGRDTQYF. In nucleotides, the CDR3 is TGTGCCAGCGGGACTAGCGGGAGAGATACGCAGTATTTT.

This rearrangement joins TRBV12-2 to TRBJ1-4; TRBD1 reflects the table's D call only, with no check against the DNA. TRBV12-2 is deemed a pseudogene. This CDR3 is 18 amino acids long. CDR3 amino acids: CASRLLKEGAFSNEKLFF. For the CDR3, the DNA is TGTGCAAGTCGCTTGCTGAAGGAGGGGGCTTTTTCTAATGAAAAACTGTTTTTT.

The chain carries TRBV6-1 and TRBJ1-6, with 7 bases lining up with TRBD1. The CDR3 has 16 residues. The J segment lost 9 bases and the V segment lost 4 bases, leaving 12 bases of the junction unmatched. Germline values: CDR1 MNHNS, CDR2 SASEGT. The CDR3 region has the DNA TGTGCCAGCAGTGGGATGACAGGGATCACGTCTTCACCCCTCCACTTT. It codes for CASSGMTGITSSPLHF.

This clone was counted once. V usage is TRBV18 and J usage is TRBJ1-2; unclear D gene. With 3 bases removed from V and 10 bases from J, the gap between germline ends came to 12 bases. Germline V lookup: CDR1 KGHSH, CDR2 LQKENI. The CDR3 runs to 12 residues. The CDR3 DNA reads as TGTGCCAGCTCACCGCGAGGAGCTTCCTACACCTTC. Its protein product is CASSPRGASYTF. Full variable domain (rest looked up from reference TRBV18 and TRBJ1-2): NAGVMQNPRHLVRRRGQEARLRCSPMKGHSHVYWYRQLPEEGLKFMVYLQKENIIDESGMPKERFSAEFPKEGPSILRIQQVVRGDSAAYFCASSPRGASYTFGSGTRLTVV.

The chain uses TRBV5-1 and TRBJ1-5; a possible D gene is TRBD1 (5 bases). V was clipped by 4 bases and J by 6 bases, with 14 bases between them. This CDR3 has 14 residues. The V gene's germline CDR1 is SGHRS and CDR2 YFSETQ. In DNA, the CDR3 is TGCGCCAGCAGCCGCCAGGGCTTGGGTCAGCCCCAGCATTTT. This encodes CASSRQGLGQPQHF.

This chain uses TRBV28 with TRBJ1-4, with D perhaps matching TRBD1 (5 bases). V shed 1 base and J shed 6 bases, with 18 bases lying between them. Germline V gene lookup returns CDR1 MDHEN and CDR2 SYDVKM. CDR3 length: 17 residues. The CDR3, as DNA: TGTGCCAGCAGTTTATTAGGGCAATTGGGCAGGGATGAAAAACTGTTTTTT. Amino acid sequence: CASSLLGQLGRDEKLFF.

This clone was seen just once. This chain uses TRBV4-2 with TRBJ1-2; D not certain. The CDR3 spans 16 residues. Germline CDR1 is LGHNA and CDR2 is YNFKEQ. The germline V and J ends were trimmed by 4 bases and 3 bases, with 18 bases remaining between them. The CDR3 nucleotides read TGTGCCAGCAGCCCTATACCCGGTGTCGAGGACTATGGCTACACCTTC. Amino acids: CASSPIPGVEDYGYTF.

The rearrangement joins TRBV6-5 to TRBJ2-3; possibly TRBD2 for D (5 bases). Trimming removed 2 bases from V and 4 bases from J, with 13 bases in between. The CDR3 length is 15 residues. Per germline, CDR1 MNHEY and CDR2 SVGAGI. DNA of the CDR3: TGTGCCAGCAGTTACCAGATTTCCGGGGCAGATACGCAGTATTTT. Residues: CASSYQISGADTQYF.

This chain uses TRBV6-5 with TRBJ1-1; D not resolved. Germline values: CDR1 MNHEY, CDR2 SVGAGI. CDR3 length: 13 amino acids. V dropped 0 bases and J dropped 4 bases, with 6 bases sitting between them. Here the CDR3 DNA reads TGTGCCAGCAGTTACTCCTGGGCCACTGAAGCTTTCTTT. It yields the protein CASSYSWATEAFF.

For the CDR3, the DNA is TGTGCCAGCAGTTTTTCCCCGGGGGGAGGCAATCAGCCCCAGCATTTT. Protein: CASSFSPGGGNQPQHF. The chain recombines TRBV6-6 with TRBJ1-5; tentative D call: TRBD1 (5 bases). V was cut by 4 bases and J by 2 bases, with 15 bases left in between. This CDR3 is built from 16 residues. Germline loops: CDR1 MNHNY, CDR2 SVGAGI (reference sequence).

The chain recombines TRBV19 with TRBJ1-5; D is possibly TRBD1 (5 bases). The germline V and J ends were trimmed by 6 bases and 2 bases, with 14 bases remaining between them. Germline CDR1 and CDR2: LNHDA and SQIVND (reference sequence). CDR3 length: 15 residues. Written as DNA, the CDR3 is TGTGCCAGTAGCCAACAGGTCCTGGGCAATCAGCCCCAGCATTTT. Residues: CASSQQVLGNQPQHF.

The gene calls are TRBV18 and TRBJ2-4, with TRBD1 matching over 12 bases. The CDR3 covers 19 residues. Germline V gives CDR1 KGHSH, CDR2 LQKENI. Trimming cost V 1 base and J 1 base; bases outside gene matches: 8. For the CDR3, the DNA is TGTGCCAGCTCACCACTACGGGACAGGGGGCGTCAGGCCAAAAACATTCAGTACTTC. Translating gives CASSPLRDRGRQAKNIQYF.

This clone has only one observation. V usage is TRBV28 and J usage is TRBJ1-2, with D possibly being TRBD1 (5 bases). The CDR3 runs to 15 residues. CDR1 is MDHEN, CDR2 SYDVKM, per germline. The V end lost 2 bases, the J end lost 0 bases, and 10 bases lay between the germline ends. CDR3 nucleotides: TGTGCCAGCAGTTTAGGGGCAGAAACTAACTATGGCTACACCTTC. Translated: CASSLGAETNYGYTF.

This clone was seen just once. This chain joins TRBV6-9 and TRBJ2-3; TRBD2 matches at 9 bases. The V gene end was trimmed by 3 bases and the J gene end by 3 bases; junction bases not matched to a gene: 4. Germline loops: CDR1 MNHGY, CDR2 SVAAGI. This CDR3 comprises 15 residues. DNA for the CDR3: TGTGCCAGCAGTTACGGCGGGAGGGCAACAGATACGCAGTATTTT. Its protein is CASSYGGRATDTQYF.

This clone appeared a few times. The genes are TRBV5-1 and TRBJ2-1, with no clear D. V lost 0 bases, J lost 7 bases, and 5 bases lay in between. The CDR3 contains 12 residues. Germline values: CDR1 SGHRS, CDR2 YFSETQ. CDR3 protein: CASSLDGNEQFF. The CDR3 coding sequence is TGCGCCAGCAGCTTGGACGGGAATGAGCAGTTCTTC. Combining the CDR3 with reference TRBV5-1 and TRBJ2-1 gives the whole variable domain KAGVTQTPRYLIKTRGQQVTLSCSPISGHRSVSWYQQTPGQGLQFLFEYFSETQRNKGNFPGRFSGRQFSNSRSEMNVSTLELGDSALYLCASSLDGNEQFFGPGTRLTVL.

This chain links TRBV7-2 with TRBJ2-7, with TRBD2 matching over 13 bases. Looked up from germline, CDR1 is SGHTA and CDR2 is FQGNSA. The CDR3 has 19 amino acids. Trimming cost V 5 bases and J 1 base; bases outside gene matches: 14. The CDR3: CASSLLPGLAGTNSYEQYF. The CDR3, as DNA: TGTGCCAGCAGCCTATTACCGGGACTAGCGGGGACGAATTCCTACGAGCAGTACTTC.

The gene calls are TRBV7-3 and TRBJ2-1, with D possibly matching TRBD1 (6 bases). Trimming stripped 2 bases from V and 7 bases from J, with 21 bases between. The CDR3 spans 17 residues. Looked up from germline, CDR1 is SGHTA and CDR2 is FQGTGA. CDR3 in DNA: TGTGCCAGCAGCTTACGGTCGGGACACCTAATACAGAATGAGCAGTTCTTC. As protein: CASSLRSGHLIQNEQFF.

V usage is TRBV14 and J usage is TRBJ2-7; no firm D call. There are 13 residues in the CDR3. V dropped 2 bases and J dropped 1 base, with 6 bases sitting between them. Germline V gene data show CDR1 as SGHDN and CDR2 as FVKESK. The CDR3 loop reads CASSQIPSYEQYF. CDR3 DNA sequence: TGTGCCAGCAGCCAAATCCCTTCCTACGAGCAGTACTTC.

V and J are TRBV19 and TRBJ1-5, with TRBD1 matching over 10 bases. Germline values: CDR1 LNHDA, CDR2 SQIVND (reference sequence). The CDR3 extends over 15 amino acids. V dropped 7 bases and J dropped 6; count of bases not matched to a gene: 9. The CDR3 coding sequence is TGTGCCAGTACCCTAGGACAGGGGGGGAGTCAGCCCCAGCATTTT. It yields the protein CASTLGQGGSQPQHF.

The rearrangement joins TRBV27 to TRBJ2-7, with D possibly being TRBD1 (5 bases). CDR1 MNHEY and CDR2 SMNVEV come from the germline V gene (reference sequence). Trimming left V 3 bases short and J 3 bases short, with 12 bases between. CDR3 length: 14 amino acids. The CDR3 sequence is CASSLARGHYEQYF. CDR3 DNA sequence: TGTGCCAGCAGTTTGGCTAGAGGACACTACGAGCAGTACTTC.

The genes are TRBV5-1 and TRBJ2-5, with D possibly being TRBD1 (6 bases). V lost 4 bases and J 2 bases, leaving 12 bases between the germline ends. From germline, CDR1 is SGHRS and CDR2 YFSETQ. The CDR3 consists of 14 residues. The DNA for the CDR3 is TGCGCCAGCAGCCCTAGGACAGCGCAAGAGACCCAGTACTTC. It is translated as CASSPRTAQETQYF.

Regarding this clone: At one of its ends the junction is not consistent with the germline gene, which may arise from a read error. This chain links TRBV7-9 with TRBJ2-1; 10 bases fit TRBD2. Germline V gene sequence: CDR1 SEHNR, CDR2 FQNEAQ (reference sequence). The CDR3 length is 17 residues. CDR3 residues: CSSSLVKSGRVSNEQFF. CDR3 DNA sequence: TGTTCCAGCAGCTTAGTGAAGAGCGGGAGGGTCTCAAATGAGCAGTTCTTC. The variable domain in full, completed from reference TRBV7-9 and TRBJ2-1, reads DTGVSQNPRHKITKRGQNVTFRCDPISEHNRLYWYRQTLGQGPEFLTYFQNEAQLEKSRLLSDRFSAERPKGSFSTLEIQRTEQGDSAMYLCSSSLVKSGRVSNEQFFGPGTRLTVL.